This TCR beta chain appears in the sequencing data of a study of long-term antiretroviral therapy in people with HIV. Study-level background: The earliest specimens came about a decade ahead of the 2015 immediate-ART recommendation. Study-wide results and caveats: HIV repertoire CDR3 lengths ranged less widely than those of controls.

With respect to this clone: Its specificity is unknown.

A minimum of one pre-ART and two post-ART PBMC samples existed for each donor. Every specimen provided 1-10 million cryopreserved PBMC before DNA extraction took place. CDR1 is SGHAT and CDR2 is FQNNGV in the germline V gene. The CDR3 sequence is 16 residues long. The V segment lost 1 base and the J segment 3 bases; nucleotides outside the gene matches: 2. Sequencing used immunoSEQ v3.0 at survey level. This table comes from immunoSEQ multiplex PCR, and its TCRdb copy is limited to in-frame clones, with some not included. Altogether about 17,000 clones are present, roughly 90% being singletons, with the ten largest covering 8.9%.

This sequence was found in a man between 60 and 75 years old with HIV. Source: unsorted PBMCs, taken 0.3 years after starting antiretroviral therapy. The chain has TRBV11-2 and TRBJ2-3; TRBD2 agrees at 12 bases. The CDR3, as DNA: TGTGCCAGCAGCTTAGTTCTAGCGGGGGGGACAGATACGCAGTATTTT. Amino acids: CASSLVLAGGTDTQYF.